Presented here are 10 T cell receptor beta chains from one specimen sequenced in a study of metastatic and nonmetastatic thyroid tumors. MiXCR was used by TCRdb to re-call the PCR reads. The table has about 35,000 clones, approximately 30% seen once. Treatment of any kind had been given to no patient before thyroid surgery. Sample: blood. These receptors all come from a female donor with papillary thyroid cancer or a benign thyroid nodule (not recorded which). Some clones in this sample may be carry-over from other donors' samples.

Concerning this clone: One junction end does not reproduce the germline sequence, and a read error may be involved. J is TRBJ1-2 and V is TRBV7-2; D is uncertain. CDR1 SGHTA and CDR2 FQGNSA come from the germline V gene. The length of the CDR3 is 14 residues. DNA of the CDR3: TGTGCCAGCAGCCGATCCGGCGGGTGTTATGGCTACAACTTC. It yields the protein CASSRSGGCYGYNF.

This chain joins TRBV9 and TRBJ2-7; 9 nucleotides align to TRBD2. The CDR3 extends over 15 amino acids. Losses at the gene ends were 7 bases for V and 2 bases for J; bases not matched to a gene: 10. Germline V gives CDR1 SGDLS, CDR2 YYNGEE. The CDR3 sequence is CASGLLPSGAYEQYF. The CDR3, as DNA: TGTGCCAGCGGCCTCCTTCCTAGCGGGGCCTACGAGCAGTACTTC.

The CDR3 reads CATAIRTEQYF. The CDR3 nucleotides read TGTGCCACGGCAATAAGGACAGAGCAGTACTTC. This chain connects TRBV6-1 to TRBJ2-7, with D tentatively TRBD1 (5 bases). CDR3 size: 11 residues. V was clipped by 10 bases and J by 7 bases, with 14 bases between them. CDR1 and CDR2 (germline): MNHNS, SASEGT.

This clone was seen only once. The CDR3 reads CAWSGTVTGNYEQYF. In DNA, the CDR3 is TGTGCCTGGAGTGGGACCGTTACAGGGAACTACGAGCAGTACTTC. This chain uses TRBV30 with TRBJ2-7, with D perhaps matching TRBD1 (6 bases). V gave up 1 base and J gave up 3 bases, with 16 bases separating them. Germline CDR1 reads GTSNPN; CDR2 reads SVGIG (reference sequence). CDR3 size: 15 residues.

This clone has a count of ten or more. The gene calls are TRBV11-2 and TRBJ1-2, with 8 bases that match TRBD1. CDR1 is SGHAT, CDR2 FQNNGV, per germline. CDR3 length: 15 amino acids. The V segment lost 4 bases and the J segment 3 bases; nucleotides outside the gene matches: 7. The CDR3 DNA is TGTGCCAGCAGCTCAGCAGACAGGGGCCACTATGGCTACACCTTC. Translation gives CASSSADRGHYGYTF.

In this sample, this clone turned up many times. This rearrangement joins TRBV6-4 to TRBJ1-1; no firm D call. CDR3 length: 13 residues. CDR1 and CDR2 (germline): MRHNA, SNTAGT. Between the trimmed V and J ends, which lost 0 bases and 2 bases, there was a span of 4 bases. For the CDR3, the DNA is TGTGCCAGCAGTGACTCGGACAACACTGAAGCTTTCTTT. It yields the protein CASSDSDNTEAFF.

The V call is TRBV11-2, the J call TRBJ1-1, with a weak D call TRBD1 (6 bases). V dropped 9 bases and J dropped 0 bases, with 11 bases sitting between them. This CDR3 has 13 residues. Germline CDR1 SGHAT, CDR2 FQNNGV. The CDR3 DNA reads TGTGCCAGATGGGGACACATGAACACTGAAGCTTTCTTT. Translation gives CARWGHMNTEAFF.

Many counts were recorded for this clone. The V and J genes are TRBV4-1 and TRBJ1-3; 10 bases match TRBD1. Per the germline V gene, CDR1 is MGHRA and CDR2 is YSYEKL. This CDR3 comprises 15 residues. With 1 base clipped from V and 11 bases from J, the junction kept 8 bases outside the gene matches. CDR3 residues: CASSQVWDRGVAIYF. The CDR3, as DNA: TGCGCCAGCAGCCAAGTTTGGGACAGGGGCGTCGCCATATATTTT.

This clone occurred many times. The rearrangement uses TRBV18 and TRBJ2-3, with D unclear. V shed 6 bases and J shed 1 base, with 14 bases lying between them. The germline V gene has CDR1 KGHSH and CDR2 LQKENI. CDR3 size: 15 residues. The CDR3 DNA reads TGTGCCAGCTCGTCTACCAGTGGGGGCACAGATACGCAGTATTTT. It yields the protein CASSSTSGGTDTQYF.

This chain uses TRBV2 with TRBJ2-5, with D possibly being TRBD1 (7 bases). V lost 6 bases, J lost 11 bases, and 28 bases lay in between. Per germline, CDR1 SNHLY and CDR2 FYNNEI. The CDR3 runs to 16 residues. The CDR3 DNA follows: TGTGCCAGCAGGGAGACGGGCGGAGGGGGCGCAGAGAAACAGTACTTC. This encodes CASRETGGGGAEKQYF.